The 4 T cell receptor beta chains below come from one sample, sequenced in a study of identical twins. TCRdb reprocessed the 5' RACE reads via MiXCR and lists one record per CDR3 protein. The sample records roughly 490,000 distinct CDR3 sequences, approximately 15% being singletons. This sample also belongs to another study, concerning yellow fever vaccine responses in identical twins.

Sequenced: CD4+ T cells sorted from blood. The receptor source for this set is a woman in her late teens or twenties in good health.

The gene calls are TRBV12-3 or TRBV12-4 and TRBJ2-4; no clear D gene. The CDR3 has 15 residues. Trimming shortened V by 3 bases and J by 0 bases, and 9 bases separated the two germline ends. The CDR3 region is CASSFDALAKNIQYF. CDR3 nucleotides: TGTGCCAGCAGTTTTGATGCCTTAGCCAAAAACATTCAGTACTTC.

This clonotype was detected a few times. The rearrangement links TRBV7-9 to TRBJ2-7; possibly TRBD2 for D (6 bases). Germline assignment: CDR1 SEHNR and CDR2 FQNEAQ (reference sequence). V was trimmed by 2 bases and J by 6 bases, leaving 20 bases between them. The CDR3 runs to 16 residues. The CDR3 loop is CASSLYLGAGLGEQYF. CDR3 nucleotide sequence: TGTGCCAGCAGCTTATATTTGGGTGCGGGGCTCGGCGAGCAGTACTTC.

The J gene is TRBJ2-7, the V gene TRBV7-9; 9 nucleotides align to TRBD1. Germline CDR1 SEHNR, CDR2 FQNEAQ (reference sequence). The ends lost 2 bases at V and 12 bases at J; junction bases unmatched: 8. CDR3 length: 13 amino acids. This CDR3 is CASSLIGGQGLYF. DNA of the CDR3: TGTGCCAGCAGCTTAATAGGGGGACAGGGCCTGTACTTC.

In this sample, this clonotype turned up a few times. The rearrangement joins TRBV6-1 to TRBJ2-1; 7 bases match TRBD2. In germline, CDR1 is MNHNS, CDR2 SASEGT. J gave up 4 bases and V 7 bases, and 10 bases lay outside the gene matches. CDR3 length: 15 residues. Here the CDR3 reads CASTFGRELYNEQFF. In nucleotides, the CDR3 is TGTGCCAGCACCTTTGGGCGGGAGTTATACAATGAGCAGTTCTTC.